Listed below are T cell receptor beta chains from one sample, sequenced in a study of cytomegalovirus exposure and HLA in healthy donors. TCRdb's copy holds only in-frame clones and misses some; the assay was immunoSEQ multiplex PCR. Of about 140,000 clones in the sample, about 70% are singletons; the top ten hold 3% to 3.5%. Sequencing used PBMCs. These receptors originate from a man in his forties in good health and CMV-seronegative. The CDR3 runs from the conserved cysteine through the conserved F or W. The D gene is left open where the match is weak. Clone size is not always given. Where it is, it says once, few, many or a class for expanded clones.

TRBD1 few TRBJ1-2 TRBV2 14 CASNPQGAGYGYTF TGTGCCAGCAACCCACAGGGGGCGGGATATGGCTACACCTTC
NA NA TRBJ2-5 TRBV5-4 14 CASSGGTAQETQYF TGTGCCAGCAGCGGCGGGACGGCCCAAGAGACCCAGTACTTC
NA NA TRBJ1-1 TRBV28 13 CASSLGANTEAFF TGTGCCAGCAGTTTAGGAGCGAACACTGAAGCTTTCTTT
TRBD1 NA TRBJ1-2 TRBV10-3 13 CAIGPGGNGGYTF TGTGCCATCGGCCCAGGGGGCAACGGTGGCTACACCTTC
NA NA TRBJ1-1 TRBV6-5 14 CASFFGGMNTEAFF TGTGCCAGCTTTTTTGGGGGGATGAACACTGAAGCTTTCTTT
TRBD2 NA TRBJ2-5 TRBV9 15 CASSALSGGAETQYF TGTGCCAGCAGCGCACTTAGCGGGGGGGCGGAGACCCAGTACTTC
NA once TRBJ2-4 TRBV7-2 13 CASSSLAKNIQYF TGTGCCAGCAGCTCCCTAGCCAAAAACATTCAGTACTTC
NA NA TRBJ2-7 TRBV5-1 13 CASSREVRGEQYF TGCGCCAGCAGTAGGGAGGTTCGGGGCGAGCAGTACTTC
NA NA TRBJ1-2 TRBV5-6 14 CASSPRGNNYGYTF TGTGCCAGCAGCCCCAGGGGAAACAACTATGGCTACACCTTC
NA NA TRBJ1-6 TRBV15 16 CATSRAEGSYNSPLHF TGTGCCACCAGCAGAGCGGAGGGCTCCTATAATTCACCCCTCCACTTT
NA NA TRBJ2-1 TRBV6-5 13 CASMATLYNEQFF TGTGCCAGCATGGCTACACTATACAATGAGCAGTTCTTC
TRBD2 NA TRBJ2-3 TRBV4-3 18 CASSQAPSGSPRGDTQYF TGCGCCAGCAGCCAAGCGCCTAGCGGGTCCCCAAGGGGGGATACGCAGTATTTT
NA NA TRBJ1-5 TRBV19 14 CASSRQTSNQPQHF TGTGCCAGTAGTAGACAGACTAGCAATCAGCCCCAGCATTTT
TRBD1 NA TRBJ1-3 TRBV25-1 15 CASSEDRVSGNTIYF TGTGCCAGCAGCGAGGACAGGGTGTCTGGAAACACCATATATTTT
NA NA TRBJ1-5 TRBV4-1 15 CASSQDHSSNQPQHF TGCGCCAGCAGCCAAGATCACAGTAGCAATCAGCCCCAGCATTTT
TRBD1 NA TRBJ1-2 TRBV7-2 17 CASSLVPRQGSLSGYTF TGTGCCAGCAGCTTAGTCCCGCGACAGGGATCTCTGAGTGGCTACACCTTC
TRBD1 NA TRBJ1-1 TRBV7-2 14 CASSLVRDSTEAFF TGTGCCAGCAGCTTAGTACGGGACAGCACTGAAGCTTTCTTT